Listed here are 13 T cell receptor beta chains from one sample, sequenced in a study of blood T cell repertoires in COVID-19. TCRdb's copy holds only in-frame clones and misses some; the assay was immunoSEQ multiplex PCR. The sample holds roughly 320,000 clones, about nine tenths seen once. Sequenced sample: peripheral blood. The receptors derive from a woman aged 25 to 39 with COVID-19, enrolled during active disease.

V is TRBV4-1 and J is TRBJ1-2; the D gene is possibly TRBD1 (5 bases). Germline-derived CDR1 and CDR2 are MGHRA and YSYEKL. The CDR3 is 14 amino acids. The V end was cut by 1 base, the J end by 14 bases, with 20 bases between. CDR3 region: CASSQGSKTAPLTF. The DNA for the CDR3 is TGCGCCAGCAGCCAAGGGAGCAAGACAGCCCCCCTGACCTTC.

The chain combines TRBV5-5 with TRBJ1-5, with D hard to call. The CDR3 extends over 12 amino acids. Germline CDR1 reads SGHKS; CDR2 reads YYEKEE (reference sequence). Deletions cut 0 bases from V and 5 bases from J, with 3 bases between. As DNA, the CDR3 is TGTGCCAGCAGCTTGGCGGATCAGCCCCAGCATTTT. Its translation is CASSLADQPQHF.

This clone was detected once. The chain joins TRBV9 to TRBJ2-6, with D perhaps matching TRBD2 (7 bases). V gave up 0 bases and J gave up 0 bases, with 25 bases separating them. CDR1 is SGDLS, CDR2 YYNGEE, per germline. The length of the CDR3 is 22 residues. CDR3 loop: CASSVAPGAPWRGSSGANVLTF. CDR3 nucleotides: TGTGCCAGCAGCGTAGCCCCGGGGGCGCCTTGGCGGGGGAGCTCTGGGGCCAACGTCCTGACTTTC.

CDR3 sequence: CASSLAGGNSQETQYF. The CDR3 bases are TGTGCCAGCAGCTTAGCGGGGGGCAACTCCCAAGAGACCCAGTACTTC. This chain uses TRBV5-6 with TRBJ2-5, with 9 bases that match TRBD2. The CDR3 consists of 16 residues. The ends lost 2 bases at V and 1 base at J; junction bases unmatched: 6. The germline V gene has CDR1 SGHDT and CDR2 YYEEEE.

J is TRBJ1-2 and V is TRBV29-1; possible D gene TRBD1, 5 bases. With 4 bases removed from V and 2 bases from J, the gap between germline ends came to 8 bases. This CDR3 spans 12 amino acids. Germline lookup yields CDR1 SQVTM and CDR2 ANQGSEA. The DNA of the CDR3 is TGCAGCGTTGGCTCAGGGAACTATGGCTACACCTTC. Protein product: CSVGSGNYGYTF. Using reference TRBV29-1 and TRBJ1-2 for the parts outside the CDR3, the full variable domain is SAVISQKPSRDICQRGTSLTIQCQVDSQVTMMFWYRQQPGQSLTLIATANQGSEATYESGFVIDKFPISRPNLTFSTLTVSNMSPEDSSIYLCSVGSGNYGYTFGSGTRLTVV.

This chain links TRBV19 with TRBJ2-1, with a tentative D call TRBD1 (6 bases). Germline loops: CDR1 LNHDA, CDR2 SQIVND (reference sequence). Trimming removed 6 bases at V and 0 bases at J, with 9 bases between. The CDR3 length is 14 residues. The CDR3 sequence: CASRLQGSYNEQFF. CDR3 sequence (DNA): TGTGCCAGTAGGTTACAGGGCTCCTACAATGAGCAGTTCTTC. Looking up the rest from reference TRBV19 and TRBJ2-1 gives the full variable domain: DGGITQSPKYLFRKEGQNVTLSCEQNLNHDAMYWYRQDPGQGLRLIYYSQIVNDFQKGDIAEGYSVSREKKESFPLTVTSAQKNPTAFYLCASRLQGSYNEQFFGPGTRLTVL.

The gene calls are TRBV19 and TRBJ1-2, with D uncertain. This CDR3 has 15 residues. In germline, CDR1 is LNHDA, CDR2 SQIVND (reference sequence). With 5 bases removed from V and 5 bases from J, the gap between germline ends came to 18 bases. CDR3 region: CASSLRPSLAYGYTF. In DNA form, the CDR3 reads TGTGCCAGTAGTCTCAGACCGAGTTTAGCATATGGCTACACCTTC. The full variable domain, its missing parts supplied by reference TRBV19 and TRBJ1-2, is DGGITQSPKYLFRKEGQNVTLSCEQNLNHDAMYWYRQDPGQGLRLIYYSQIVNDFQKGDIAEGYSVSREKKESFPLTVTSAQKNPTAFYLCASSLRPSLAYGYTFGSGTRLTVV.

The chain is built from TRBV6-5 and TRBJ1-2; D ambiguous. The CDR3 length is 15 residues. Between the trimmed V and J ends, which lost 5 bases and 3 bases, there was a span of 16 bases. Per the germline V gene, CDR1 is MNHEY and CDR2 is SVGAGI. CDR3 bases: TGTGCCAGCAGTCTCTGGGCAGGTGCCGACTATGGCTACACCTTC. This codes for CASSLWAGADYGYTF.

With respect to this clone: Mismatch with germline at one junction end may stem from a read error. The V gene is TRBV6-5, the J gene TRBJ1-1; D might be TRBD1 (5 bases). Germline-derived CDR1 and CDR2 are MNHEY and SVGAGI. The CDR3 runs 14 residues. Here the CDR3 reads CASSSPRKDTEAFF. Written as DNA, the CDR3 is TGTGCCAGCAGTAGCCCCCGGAAGGACACCGAAGCTTTCTTT.

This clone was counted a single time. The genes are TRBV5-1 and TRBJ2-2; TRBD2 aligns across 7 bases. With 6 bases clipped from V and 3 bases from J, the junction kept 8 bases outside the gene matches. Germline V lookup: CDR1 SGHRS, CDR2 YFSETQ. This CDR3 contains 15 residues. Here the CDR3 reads CASTTTRGDTGELFF. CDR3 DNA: TGCGCCAGCACCACTACTCGGGGGGACACCGGGGAGCTGTTTTTT.

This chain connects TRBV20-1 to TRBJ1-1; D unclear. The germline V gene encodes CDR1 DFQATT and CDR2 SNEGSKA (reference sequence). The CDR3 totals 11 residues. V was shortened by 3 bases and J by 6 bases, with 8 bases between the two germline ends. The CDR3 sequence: CSARGGPEAFF. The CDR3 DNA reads TGCAGTGCTAGGGGAGGTCCTGAAGCTTTCTTT.

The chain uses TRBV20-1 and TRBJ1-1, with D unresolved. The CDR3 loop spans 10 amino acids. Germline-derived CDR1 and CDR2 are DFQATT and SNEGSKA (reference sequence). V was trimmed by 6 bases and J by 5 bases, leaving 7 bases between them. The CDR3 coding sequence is TGCAGTGCCGCAGGAACTGAAGCTTTCTTT. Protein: CSAAGTEAFF.

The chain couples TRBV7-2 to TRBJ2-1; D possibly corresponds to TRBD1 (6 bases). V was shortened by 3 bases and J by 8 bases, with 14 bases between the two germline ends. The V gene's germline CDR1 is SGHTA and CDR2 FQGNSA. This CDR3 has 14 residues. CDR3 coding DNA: TGTGCCAGCAGCTTGGAACAGGGTGACGATGAGCAGTTCTTC. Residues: CASSLEQGDDEQFF.